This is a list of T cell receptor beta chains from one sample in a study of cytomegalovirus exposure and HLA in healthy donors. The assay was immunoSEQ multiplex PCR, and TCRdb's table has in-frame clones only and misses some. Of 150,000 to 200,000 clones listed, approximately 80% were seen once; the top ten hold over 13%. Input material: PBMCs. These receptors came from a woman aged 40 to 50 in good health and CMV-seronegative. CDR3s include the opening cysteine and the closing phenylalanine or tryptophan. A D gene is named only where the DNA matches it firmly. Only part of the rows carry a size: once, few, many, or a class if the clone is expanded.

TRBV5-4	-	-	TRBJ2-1	CASSLDPPSAAYSEQFF	TGTGCCAGCAGCTTGGATCCCCCTAGCGCCGCCTACAGTGAGCAGTTCTTC
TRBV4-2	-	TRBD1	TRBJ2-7	CASRLNDRGFYEQYF	TGTGCCAGCAGACTCAATGACAGGGGTTTCTACGAGCAGTACTTC
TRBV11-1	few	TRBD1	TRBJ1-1	CASSLEGADTEAFF	TGTGCCAGCAGCTTAGAGGGGGCAGACACTGAAGCTTTCTTT
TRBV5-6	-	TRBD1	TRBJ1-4	CASSLAGGPNEKLFF	TGTGCCAGCAGCTTGGCAGGGGGCCCTAATGAAAAACTGTTTTTT
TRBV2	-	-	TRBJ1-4	CASSVDSPGLFF	TGTGCCAGCAGTGTTGACAGCCCAGGACTGTTTTTT
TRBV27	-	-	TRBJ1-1	CASSFAGVNTEAFF	TGTGCCAGCAGTTTCGCGGGGGTTAACACTGAAGCTTTCTTT
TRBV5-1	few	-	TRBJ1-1	CASSLAQGGGTEAFF	TGCGCCAGCAGCTTGGCGCAGGGAGGGGGCACTGAAGCTTTCTTT
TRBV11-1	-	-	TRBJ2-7	CASSLNDRTEQYF	TGTGCCAGCAGCTTAAACGACAGAACCGAGCAGTACTTC
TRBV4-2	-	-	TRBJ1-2	CASSQDPRDNAYYGYTF	TGTGCCAGCAGCCAAGATCCCCGGGACAACGCATACTATGGCTACACCTTC
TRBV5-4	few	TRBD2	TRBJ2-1	CASSAGGLSYNEQFF	TGTGCCAGCAGTGCGGGGGGGCTGTCTTACAATGAGCAGTTCTTC
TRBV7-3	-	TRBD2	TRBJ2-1	CASSLLAGSSYNEQFF	TGTGCCAGCAGCTTATTAGCGGGAAGCTCCTACAATGAGCAGTTCTTC
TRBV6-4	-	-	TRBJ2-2	CASSEGGDTGELFF	TGTGCCAGCAGTGAAGGGGGAGACACCGGGGAGCTGTTTTTT
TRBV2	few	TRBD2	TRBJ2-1	CASSAGLAGSYNEQFF	TGTGCCAGCAGTGCGGGACTAGCGGGATCCTACAATGAGCAGTTCTTC
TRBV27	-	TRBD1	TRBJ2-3	CASSWDRQDTQYF	TGTGCCAGCAGCTGGGACAGGCAAGATACGCAGTATTTT
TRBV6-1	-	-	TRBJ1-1	CASRTGFRLNTEAFF	TGTGCCAGCAGAACAGGGTTCCGCTTGAACACTGAAGCTTTCTTT
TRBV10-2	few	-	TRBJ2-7	CATETGVAYEQYF	TGCGCCACCGAGACTGGAGTGGCCTACGAGCAGTACTTC
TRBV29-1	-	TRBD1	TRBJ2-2	CSVRRGPDTGELFF	TGCAGCGTCCGCAGGGGGCCGGACACCGGGGAGCTGTTTTTT
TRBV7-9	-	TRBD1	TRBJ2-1	CASSWATGGYNEQFF	TGTGCCAGCAGCTGGGCGACAGGGGGGTACAATGAGCAGTTCTTC
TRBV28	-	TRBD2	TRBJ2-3	CASSFSSGGATDTQYF	TGTGCCAGCAGTTTTTCTAGCGGGGGGGCAACAGATACGCAGTATTTT
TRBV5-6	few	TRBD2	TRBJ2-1	CASSLRGLAGGKGNEQFF	TGTGCCAGCAGCTTGAGGGGCCTAGCGGGGGGCAAGGGTAATGAGCAGTTCTTC
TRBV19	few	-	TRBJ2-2	CASGIDGELFF	TGTGCCAGCGGTATTGACGGGGAGCTGTTTTTT
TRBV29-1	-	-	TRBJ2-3	CSVYRMDTQYF	TGCAGCGTCTACAGGATGGATACGCAGTATTTT
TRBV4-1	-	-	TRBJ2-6	CASSQGSSGANGLTF	TGCGCCAGCAGCCAAGGAAGTTCTGGGGCCAACGGCCTGACTTTC
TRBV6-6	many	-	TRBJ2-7	CASSYSENYEQYF	TGTGCCAGCAGTTATTCAGAAAACTACGAGCAGTACTTC
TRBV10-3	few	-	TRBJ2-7	CAIRPSSEAGYEQYF	TGTGCCATCAGACCCTCTAGCGAAGCGGGCTACGAGCAGTACTTC
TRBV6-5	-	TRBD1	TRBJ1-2	CASSSIPDRAGYTF	TGTGCCAGCAGTTCGATCCCGGACAGGGCTGGCTACACCTTC
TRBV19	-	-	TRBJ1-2	CASSIRGNYGYTF	TGTGCCAGTAGTATAAGGGGAAACTATGGCTACACCTTC
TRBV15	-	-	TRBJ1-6	CATSRDRLDVPLHF	TGTGCCACCAGCAGAGACCGCCTAGATGTGCCCCTCCACTTT
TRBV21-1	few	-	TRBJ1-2	CASSNPMDSRANYGYTF	TGTGCCAGCAGCAACCCAATGGACAGCCGAGCTAACTATGGCTACACCTTC
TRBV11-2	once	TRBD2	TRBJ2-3	CASSFKSLAGYSSTDTQYF	TGTGCCAGCAGCTTTAAATCCCTAGCGGGGTATTCTAGCACAGATACGCAGTATTTT
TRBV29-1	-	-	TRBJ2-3	CSVVPGSTDTQYF	TGCAGCGTTGTTCCAGGGTCCACAGATACGCAGTATTTT
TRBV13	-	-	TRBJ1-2	CASSLGRRTEGYGYTF	TGTGCCAGCAGCTTAGGAAGGAGGACGGAGGGCTATGGCTACACCTTC
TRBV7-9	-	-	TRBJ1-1	CAILQGEAFF	TGTGCCATCCTTCAGGGGGAAGCTTTCTTT
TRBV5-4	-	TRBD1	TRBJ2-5	CASSFDRGQETQYF	TGTGCCAGCAGTTTCGACAGGGGCCAAGAGACCCAGTACTTC
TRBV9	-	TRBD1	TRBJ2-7	CASSSTGTGYLEQYF	TGTGCCAGCAGCTCTACCGGGACAGGGTATCTCGAGCAGTACTTC
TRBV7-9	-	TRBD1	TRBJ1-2	CASTDPETGVGYTF	TGTGCCAGCACCGACCCGGAGACAGGGGTTGGCTACACCTTC
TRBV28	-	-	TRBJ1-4	CASSFSEKLFF	TGTGCCAGCAGTTTCTCCGAAAAACTGTTTTTT
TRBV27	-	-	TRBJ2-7	CASSLSGFGFHEQYF	TGTGCCAGCAGCTTGAGCGGGTTTGGGTTCCACGAGCAGTACTTC
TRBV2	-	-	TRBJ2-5	CASSRLSEAQYF	TGTGCCAGCAGCCGACTAAGTGAGGCCCAGTACTTC
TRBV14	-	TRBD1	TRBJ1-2	CASSYRQGHGYTF	TGTGCCAGCAGCTACCGACAGGGACATGGCTACACCTTC
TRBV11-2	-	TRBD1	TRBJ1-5	CASSSGGSQPQHF	TGTGCCAGCAGCTCAGGGGGTTCTCAGCCCCAGCATTTT
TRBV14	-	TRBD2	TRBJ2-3	CASSQGTRGTDTQYF	TGTGCCAGCAGCCAAGGGACTAGGGGCACAGATACGCAGTATTTT
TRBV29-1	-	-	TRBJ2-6	CSVDTGDRSGANVLTF	TGCAGCGTTGATACGGGGGACCGCTCTGGGGCCAACGTCCTGACTTTC
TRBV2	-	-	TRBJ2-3	CASSVTSPGTDTQYF	TGTGCCAGCAGTGTAACTAGCCCTGGCACAGATACGCAGTATTTT
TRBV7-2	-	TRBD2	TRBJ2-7	CASSRKREIIYEQYF	TGTGCCAGCAGCCGGAAGCGGGAGATCATATACGAGCAGTACTTC
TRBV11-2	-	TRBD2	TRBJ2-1	CASTPGGASNEQFF	TGTGCCAGCACACCCGGGGGGGCCTCGAATGAGCAGTTCTTC
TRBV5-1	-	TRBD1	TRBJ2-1	CASSKGQGMGNEQFF	TGCGCCAGCAGCAAGGGACAGGGGATGGGCAATGAGCAGTTCTTC
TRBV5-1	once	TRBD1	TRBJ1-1	CASSPDRAMNTEAFF	TGCGCCAGCAGCCCGGACAGGGCCATGAACACTGAAGCTTTCTTT
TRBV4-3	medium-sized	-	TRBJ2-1	CASSQDPDNYNEQFF	TGCGCCAGCAGCCAAGATCCGGACAACTACAATGAGCAGTTCTTC
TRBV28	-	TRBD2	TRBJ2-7	CASRIAGGLFAQYF	TGTGCCAGCAGAATAGCGGGAGGGCTTTTCGCGCAGTACTTC